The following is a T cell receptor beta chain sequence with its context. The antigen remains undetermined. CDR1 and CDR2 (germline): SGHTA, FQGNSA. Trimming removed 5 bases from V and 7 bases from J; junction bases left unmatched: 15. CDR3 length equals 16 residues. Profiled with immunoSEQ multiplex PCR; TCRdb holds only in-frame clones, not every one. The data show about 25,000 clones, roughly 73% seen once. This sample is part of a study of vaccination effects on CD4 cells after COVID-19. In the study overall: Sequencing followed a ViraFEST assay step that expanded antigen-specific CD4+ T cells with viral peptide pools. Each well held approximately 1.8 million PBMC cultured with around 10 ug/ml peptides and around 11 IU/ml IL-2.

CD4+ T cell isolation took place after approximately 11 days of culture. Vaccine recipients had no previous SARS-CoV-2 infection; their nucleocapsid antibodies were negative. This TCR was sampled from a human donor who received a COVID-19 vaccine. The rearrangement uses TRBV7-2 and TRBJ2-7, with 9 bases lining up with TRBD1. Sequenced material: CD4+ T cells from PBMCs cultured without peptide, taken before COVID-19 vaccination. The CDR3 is CASSPLPGQGLWEQYF. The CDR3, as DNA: TGTGCCAGCAGCCCCCTACCGGGACAGGGTCTTTGGGAGCAGTACTTC.